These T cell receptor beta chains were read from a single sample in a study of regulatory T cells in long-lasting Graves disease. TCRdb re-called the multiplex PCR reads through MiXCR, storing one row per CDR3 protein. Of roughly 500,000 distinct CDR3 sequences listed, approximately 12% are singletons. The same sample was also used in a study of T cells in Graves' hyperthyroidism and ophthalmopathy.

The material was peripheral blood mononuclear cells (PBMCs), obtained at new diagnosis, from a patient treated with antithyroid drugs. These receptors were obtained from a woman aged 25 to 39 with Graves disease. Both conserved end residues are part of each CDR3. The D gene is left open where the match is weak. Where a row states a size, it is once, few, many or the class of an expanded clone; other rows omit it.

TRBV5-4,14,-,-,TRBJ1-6,TGTGCCAGCAGCAGGGACCTGGATAATTCACCCCTCCACTTT,CASSRDLDNSPLHF
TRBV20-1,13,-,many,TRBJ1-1,TGCAGTGCGACCAGACCTATGAACACTGAAGCTTTCTTT,CSATRPMNTEAFF
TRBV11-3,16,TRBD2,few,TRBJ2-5,TGTGCCAGCAGCTTACGGACTAGCGGGAGTGAAGAGACCCAGTACTTC,CASSLRTSGSEETQYF
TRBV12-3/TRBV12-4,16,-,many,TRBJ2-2,TGTGCCAGCAGTACTACAGGGACCCTCACCACCGGGGAGCTGTTTTTT,CASSTTGTLTTGELFF
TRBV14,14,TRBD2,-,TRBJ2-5,TGTGCCAGCAGCCTCGGACTAGCGGGGAAGACCCAGTACTTC,CASSLGLAGKTQYF
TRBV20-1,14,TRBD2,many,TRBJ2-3,TGCAGTGCTAGAGAGGTGGGGGGGGCAGATACGCAGTATTTT,CSAREVGGADTQYF
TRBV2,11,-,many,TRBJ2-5,TGTGCCAGCAGTGAAAGCGAGACCCAGTACTTC,CASSESETQYF
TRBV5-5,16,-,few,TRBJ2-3,TGTGCCAGCAGCTTTACGCCGGGAGTAGGTACAGATACGCAGTATTTT,CASSFTPGVGTDTQYF
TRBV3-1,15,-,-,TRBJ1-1,TGTGCCAGCAGCCATGGTAACAGTCTTAAGACTGAAGCTTTCTTT,CASSHGNSLKTEAFF
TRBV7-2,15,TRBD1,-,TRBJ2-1,TGTGCCAGCAGCTTGACAGGGGGGACCTACAATGAGCAGTTCTTC,CASSLTGGTYNEQFF
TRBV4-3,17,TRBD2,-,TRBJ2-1,TGCGCCAGCAGCCAAGAAAGCAGGACTAGCGGCTACAATGAGCAGTTCTTC,CASSQESRTSGYNEQFF
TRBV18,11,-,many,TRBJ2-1,TGTGCCAGCTCACAAAATAATGAGCAGTTCTTC,CASSQNNEQFF
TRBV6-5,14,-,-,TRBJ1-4,TGTGCCAGCAGTTACGGGAACCTTAATGAAAAACTGTTTTTT,CASSYGNLNEKLFF
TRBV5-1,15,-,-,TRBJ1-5,TGCGCCAGCAGCCAGGACGGAAAAAGCAATCAGCCCCAGCATTTT,CASSQDGKSNQPQHF
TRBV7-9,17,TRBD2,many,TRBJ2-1,TGTGCCAGCAGCTTTCCCCTTAGCGGGGGATCCTACAATGAGCAGTTCTTC,CASSFPLSGGSYNEQFF
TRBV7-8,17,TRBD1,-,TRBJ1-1,TGTGCCAGCAGCTACCTCTTTGGACAGGATGGCGACACTGAAGCTTTCTTT,CASSYLFGQDGDTEAFF
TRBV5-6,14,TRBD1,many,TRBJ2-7,TGTGCCAGCGCGTTTTGGACAGGGGTAGACGAGCAGTACTTC,CASAFWTGVDEQYF
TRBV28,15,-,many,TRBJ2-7,TGTGCCAGCAGTTTATGGGGCGATACTAGGTACGAGCAGTACTTC,CASSLWGDTRYEQYF
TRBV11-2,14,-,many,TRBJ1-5,TGTGCCAGCAGCATACAGGGCAATGGGCAGCCCCAGCATTTT,CASSIQGNGQPQHF
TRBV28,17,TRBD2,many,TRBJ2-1,TGTGCCAGCAGTCTTTCTCCCGGGACTAGCGGATACAATGAGCAGTTCTTC,CASSLSPGTSGYNEQFF
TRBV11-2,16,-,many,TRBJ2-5,TGTGCCAGCAGCTTGCGGGCCCGAGTCTTTGCGGAGACCCAGTACTTC,CASSLRARVFAETQYF
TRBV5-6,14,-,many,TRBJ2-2,TGTGCCAGCAGCGACTCCCCCCCCTCCGGGGAGCTGTTTTTT,CASSDSPPSGELFF
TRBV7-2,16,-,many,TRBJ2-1,TGTGCCAGCAGCCATGCCGGGACTTACCTTAACAATGAGCAGTTCTTC,CASSHAGTYLNNEQFF
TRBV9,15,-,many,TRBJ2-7,TGTGCCAGCAGCGTAGAGGCCCTGAGCTCCTACGAGCAGTACTTC,CASSVEALSSYEQYF
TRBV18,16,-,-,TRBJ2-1,TGTGCCAGCTCACTTAACAGCGGACCCTCCTACAATGAGCAGTTCTTC,CASSLNSGPSYNEQFF
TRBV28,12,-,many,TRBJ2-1,TGTGCCAGCAGCCTCTTAGAAAGTGAGCAGTTCTTC,CASSLLESEQFF
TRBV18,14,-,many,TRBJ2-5,TGTGCCAGCTCACCCGCGACAGGTCAAGAGACCCAGTACTTC,CASSPATGQETQYF
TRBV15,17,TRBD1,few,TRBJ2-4,TGTGCCACCAGCAGCTCGGGACAGGCCCTAGCCAAAAACATTCAGTACTTC,CATSSSGQALAKNIQYF
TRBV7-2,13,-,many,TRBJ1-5,TGTGCCAGCAGCCCAGGGCGCAATCAGCCCCAGCATTTT,CASSPGRNQPQHF
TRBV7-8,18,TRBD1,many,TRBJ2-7,TGTGCCAGCAGCTTAGGTCTCATTATCCGACAGGGCCCCTACGAGCAGTACTTC,CASSLGLIIRQGPYEQYF
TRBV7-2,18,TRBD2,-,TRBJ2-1,TGTGCCAGCAGCTTACGGTGGGGAGCGGGAGGCCCTTTGAATGAGCAGTTCTTC,CASSLRWGAGGPLNEQFF
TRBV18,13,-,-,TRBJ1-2,TGTGCCAGCTCACCAGTCTCTCCTGGTGGCTACACCTTC,CASSPVSPGGYTF
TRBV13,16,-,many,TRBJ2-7,TGTGCCAGCAGCCCCTCTAGGGCTGCGGGGTACAACGAGCAGTACTTC,CASSPSRAAGYNEQYF